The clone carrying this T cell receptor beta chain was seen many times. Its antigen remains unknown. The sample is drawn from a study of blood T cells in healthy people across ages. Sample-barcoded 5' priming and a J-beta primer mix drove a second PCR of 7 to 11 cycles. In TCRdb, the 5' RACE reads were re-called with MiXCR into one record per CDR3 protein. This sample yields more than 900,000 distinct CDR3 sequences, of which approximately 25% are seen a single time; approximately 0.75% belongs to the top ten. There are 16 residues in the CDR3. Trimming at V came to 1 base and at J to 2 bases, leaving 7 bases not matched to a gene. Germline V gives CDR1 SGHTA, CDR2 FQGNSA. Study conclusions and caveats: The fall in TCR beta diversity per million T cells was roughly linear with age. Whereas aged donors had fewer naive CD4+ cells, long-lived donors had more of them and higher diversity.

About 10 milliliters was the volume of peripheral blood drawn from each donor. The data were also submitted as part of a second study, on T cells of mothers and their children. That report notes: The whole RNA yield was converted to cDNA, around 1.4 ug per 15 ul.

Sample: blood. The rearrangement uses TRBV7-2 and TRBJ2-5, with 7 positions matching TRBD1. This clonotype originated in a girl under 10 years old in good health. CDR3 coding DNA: TGTGCCAGCAGCTTAGAAGGGGGCGGACTTCAAGAGACCCAGTACTTC. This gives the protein CASSLEGGGLQETQYF.